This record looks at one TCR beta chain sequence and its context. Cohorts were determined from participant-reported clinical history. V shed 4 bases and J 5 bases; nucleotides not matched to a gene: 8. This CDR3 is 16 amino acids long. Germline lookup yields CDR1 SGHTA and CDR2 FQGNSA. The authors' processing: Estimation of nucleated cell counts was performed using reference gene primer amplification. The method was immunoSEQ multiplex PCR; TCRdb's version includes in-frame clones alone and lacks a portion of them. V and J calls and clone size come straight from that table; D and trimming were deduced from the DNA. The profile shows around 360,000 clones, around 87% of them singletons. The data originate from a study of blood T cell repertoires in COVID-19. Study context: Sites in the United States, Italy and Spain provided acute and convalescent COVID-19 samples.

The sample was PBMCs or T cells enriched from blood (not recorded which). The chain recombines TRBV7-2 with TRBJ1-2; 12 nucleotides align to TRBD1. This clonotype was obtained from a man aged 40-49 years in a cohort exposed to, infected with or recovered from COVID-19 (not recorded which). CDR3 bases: TGTGCCAGCAGCTCAACCGGGACAGGGGGCCGATATGGCTACACCTTC. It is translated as CASSSTGTGGRYGYTF.